This T cell receptor beta chain comes out of a study of breast tumors, draining lymph nodes, adjacent tissues (dated by TCRdb to about 2016). At the level of the whole study: In breast cancer patients, the study compared the TCR beta repertoires of tumor, adjacent nontumor tissue and axillary lymph nodes. The study was designed to assess the relationships and possible T-cell exchange between tumor, surrounding tissue and draining lymph node repertoires in human breast cancer. Broader findings and caveats from the paper: Tumor T-cell repertoires showed less diversity than lymph node repertoires and more diversity than nontumor tissue repertoires, and tumor T-cell repertoires showed preferential V and J gene usage. The similarity between tumor and nontumor tissue repertoires was significantly greater in luminal-like breast cancer than in basal-like breast cancer. The data were considered consistent with most tumor T cells being derived from the lymph node and subsequently expanding within tumor tissue. The conclusion that tumor T cells originate in lymph nodes was framed as consistent with a hypothesis rather than directly demonstrated.

Lymph node samples came from the axillary draining lymph nodes of breast cancer patients. From a lookup of the germline V gene (reference sequence), CDR1 and CDR2 are LNHNV and YYDKDF. The junction shows trimming of 1 base on V and 1 base on J, plus 4 bases between the germline ends. Measured from the cysteine to the phenylalanine, the CDR3 is 13 residues long. Kept here is only the CDR3 DNA, which spans 39 bases and is read in frame from base 1. There are a few counts of this clonotype. The target of this receptor is not known. Qualities for individual bases were not recorded, and no much larger clone is one base off. The data were produced on an Illumina HiSeq 2000. Multiplex PCR amplification was used to build the TCR beta chain libraries. High-throughput sequencing was used to analyze the amplified TCR beta chain products. Clones were called with MiXCR by TCRdb after fastp trimmed the public reads at Q25, and only in-frame beta chains were retained. Each record represents a unique CDR3 protein, reported with the most common genes and DNA among its rows. This sample gives 150,000 to 200,000 distinct CDR3 sequences in total; roughly a third of them show up just once. 4.3% of the sample comes from the top ten.

Sequencing used axillary lymph node tissue. The rearrangement joined TRBV15 to TRBJ1-1, with the D gene not confidently named. This TCR came from a female donor with breast cancer. Some clones in this sample may be carry-over from other donors' samples. For the CDR3, the sequence is CATSRVRNTEAFF. The bases are TGTGCCACCAGCAGAGTTAGGAACACTGAAGCTTTCTTT.